This TCR beta chain stems from a study of regulatory T cells in long-lasting Graves disease. Study background: Freshly diagnosed Graves' patients had used antithyroid drugs for under 3 months.

V dropped 5 bases and J dropped 3; count of bases not matched to a gene: 8. The CDR3 extends over 15 amino acids. Germline loops: CDR1 SGHTA, CDR2 FQGNSA. Time point of the sample: newly diagnosed GD, antithyroid drugs for less than 3 months. From RNA extracted from PBMCs, the TCR library was made. Both iRepertoire HTBI primers and Arm-PCR of CDR3 regions were used to build the TCR beta libraries. Methods used by the authors: Samples revealed approximately 67 TRBV and around 13 TRBJ segments. TCRdb passed the multiplex PCR reads through MiXCR, listing each CDR3 protein once. TCRdb, not the authors, supplied the V and J calls. Found here are about 500,000 distinct CDR3 sequences, 12% of them singletons; the top ten hold around 9.3%. This clonotype was seen ten or more times. The same data also contributed to another study, on T cells in Graves' hyperthyroidism and ophthalmopathy. That paper states: When the TCR CDR3 underwent first-round RT-PCR, the HTBI primer set was used.

This sequence was found in a woman under 40 with Graves disease. The sample in question was peripheral blood mononuclear cells (PBMCs), obtained at new diagnosis, from a patient treated with antithyroid drugs. The chain joins TRBV7-2 to TRBJ2-7; 9 bases agree with TRBD2. The CDR3 region has the DNA TGTGCCAGCAGCCTTCCTAGCGGGACTAACTACGAGCAGTACTTC. Translation gives CASSLPSGTNYEQYF.